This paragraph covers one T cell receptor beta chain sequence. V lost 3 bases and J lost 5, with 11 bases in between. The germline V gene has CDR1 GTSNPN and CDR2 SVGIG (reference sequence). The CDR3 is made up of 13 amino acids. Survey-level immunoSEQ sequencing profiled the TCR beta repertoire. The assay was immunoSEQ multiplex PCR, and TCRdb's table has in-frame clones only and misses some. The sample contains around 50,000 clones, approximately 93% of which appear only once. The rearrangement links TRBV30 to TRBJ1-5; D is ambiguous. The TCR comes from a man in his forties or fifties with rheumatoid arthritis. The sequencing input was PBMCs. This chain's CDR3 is CAWSRGGYQPQHF. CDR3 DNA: TGTGCCTGGAGCCGGGGAGGTTATCAGCCCCAGCATTTT.